The rows below give T cell receptor beta chains drawn from one sample of a study of identical twins. MiXCR, run by TCRdb on the 5' RACE reads, gives a single entry per CDR3 protein. The sample has approximately 700,000 distinct CDR3 sequences, roughly 6.2% seen once; the top ten hold 1.5% to 2%. Specimen: naive T cells sorted from blood. These receptors all come from a man between 18 and 29 years old in good health. The CDR3 runs from the conserved cysteine through the conserved F or W. A D gene is named only where the DNA matches it firmly. The size field is filled for only some rows; it gives once, few, many or a size class.

j_call,clone_size,cdr3_length,d_call,v_call,cdr3_aa,cdr3_nt
TRBJ2-1,many,16,TRBD1,TRBV20-1,CSASFWDRGTYNEQFF,TGCAGTGCTAGCTTTTGGGACAGGGGCACCTACAATGAGCAGTTCTTC
TRBJ2-1,-,18,-,TRBV4-1,CASSQDIWGIVANNEQFF,TGCGCCAGCAGCCAAGATATTTGGGGCATAGTGGCGAACAATGAGCAGTTCTTC
TRBJ2-2,-,16,TRBD2,TRBV18,CASSPPGGRNTGELFF,TGTGCCAGCTCACCACCGGGCGGGAGAAACACCGGGGAGCTGTTTTTT
TRBJ2-7,-,12,TRBD2,TRBV6-2/TRBV6-3,CASHKVAGEQYF,TGTGCCAGCCATAAGGTAGCGGGCGAGCAGTACTTC
TRBJ2-7,-,14,TRBD1,TRBV5-6,CASRDTTGVAEQYF,TGTGCCAGCAGGGATACGACAGGGGTTGCCGAGCAGTACTTC
TRBJ2-3,many,14,TRBD1,TRBV20-1,CSASLGQATDTQYF,TGCAGTGCTAGTCTTGGACAGGCCACAGATACGCAGTATTTT
TRBJ2-5,-,13,-,TRBV6-1,CASRVAFQETQYF,TGTGCCAGCAGGGTAGCGTTCCAAGAGACCCAGTACTTC
TRBJ2-3,few,18,TRBD2,TRBV15,CATSRAWSGSWSTDTQYF,TGTGCCACCAGCAGAGCTTGGAGCGGGAGCTGGAGCACAGATACGCAGTATTTT
TRBJ2-1,many,18,TRBD2,TRBV20-1,CSARDWLAGWGLGNEQFF,TGCAGTGCTAGAGATTGGCTAGCGGGATGGGGCCTGGGGAATGAGCAGTTCTTC
TRBJ2-5,few,14,-,TRBV7-2,CASTPPGVQETQYF,TGTGCCAGCACCCCCCCCGGGGTCCAAGAGACCCAGTACTTC
TRBJ2-1,many,15,-,TRBV7-3,CASRQQGGVYNEQFF,TGTGCCAGCAGGCAACAGGGTGGCGTCTACAATGAGCAGTTCTTC
TRBJ1-6,few,13,-,TRBV5-1,CASSLDLGDPLHF,TGCGCCAGCAGCTTGGATTTGGGGGATCCCCTCCACTTT
TRBJ2-4,few,16,-,TRBV7-9,CASSFSLTRRENIQYF,TGTGCCAGCAGCTTCTCATTAACCAGGCGGGAAAACATTCAGTACTTC
TRBJ1-1,few,14,-,TRBV3-1,CASSPPWGNTEAFF,TGTGCCAGCAGCCCCCCCTGGGGGAACACTGAAGCTTTCTTT
TRBJ2-7,few,15,-,TRBV3-1,CASSLSGDSSYEQYF,TGTGCCAGCAGCCTTAGCGGGGACAGCTCCTACGAGCAGTACTTC
TRBJ2-5,-,16,TRBD2,TRBV15,CATSRPGLAGEETQYF,TGTGCCACCAGCAGACCCGGACTAGCGGGAGAAGAGACCCAGTACTTC
TRBJ2-7,few,14,TRBD2,TRBV10-3,CAISVAGSAYEQYF,TGTGCCATCAGTGTAGCGGGGAGCGCCTACGAGCAGTACTTC
TRBJ2-7,few,14,-,TRBV29-1,CSAGGTGYLAEQYF,TGCAGCGCTGGGGGCACAGGTTACCTTGCTGAGCAGTACTTC
TRBJ2-1,many,15,-,TRBV7-7,CASSLSPGPRNEQFF,TGTGCCAGCAGCTTAAGTCCAGGGCCGCGGAATGAGCAGTTCTTC
TRBJ2-1,many,15,TRBD2,TRBV9,CASSVEDSGRNEQFF,TGTGCCAGCAGCGTAGAAGATAGCGGGAGGAATGAGCAGTTCTTC
TRBJ2-1,many,16,TRBD2,TRBV7-3,CASSLIGGLAGDEQFF,TGTGCCAGCAGCTTAATAGGGGGACTAGCGGGAGATGAGCAGTTCTTC
TRBJ2-1,many,15,-,TRBV27,CASSDPGLGFHEQFF,TGTGCCAGCAGTGACCCGGGACTGGGGTTTCATGAGCAGTTCTTC
TRBJ2-2,few,16,-,TRBV6-2/TRBV6-3,CASSSPGPPVGGELFF,TGTGCCAGCAGTTCTCCGGGACCCCCTGTAGGCGGGGAGCTGTTTTTT
TRBJ2-3,few,12,-,TRBV5-1,CASGRSTDTQYF,TGCGCCAGCGGCAGAAGCACAGATACGCAGTATTTT
TRBJ2-3,many,16,TRBD2,TRBV29-1,CSVEATVAGGSYTQYF,TGCAGCGTTGAGGCAACGGTGGCGGGAGGATCATATACGCAGTATTTT
TRBJ2-7,many,13,-,TRBV12-3/TRBV12-4,CASSLTAGYEQYF,TGTGCCAGCAGTTTAACGGCAGGCTACGAGCAGTACTTC
TRBJ2-1,many,15,-,TRBV6-5,CASSYSIPSRNEQFF,TGTGCCAGCAGTTACTCGATCCCCTCCCGGAATGAGCAGTTCTTC
TRBJ2-1,many,18,TRBD2,TRBV20-1,CSAALAGGPMSSYNEQFF,TGCAGTGCTGCACTAGCGGGAGGGCCGATGAGCTCCTACAATGAGCAGTTCTTC
TRBJ2-2,many,13,-,TRBV20-1,CSAKSGLAGELFF,TGCAGTGCTAAGTCAGGACTCGCCGGGGAGCTGTTTTTT
TRBJ1-1,-,14,-,TRBV5-1,CASSQPTVNTEAFF,TGCGCCAGCAGCCAACCGACAGTGAACACTGAAGCTTTCTTT
TRBJ2-1,-,13,TRBD2,TRBV10-3,CAISVLAGDEQFF,TGTGCCATCAGTGTACTAGCGGGCGATGAGCAGTTCTTC
TRBJ2-7,many,12,-,TRBV28,CASNQGPYEQYF,TGTGCCAGCAACCAGGGCCCTTACGAGCAGTACTTC
TRBJ2-3,few,14,-,TRBV5-6,CASNSQGRRDTQYF,TGTGCCAGCAACTCACAGGGTCGGAGAGATACGCAGTATTTT
TRBJ2-7,many,15,-,TRBV20-1,CSARDPQAGPYEQYF,TGCAGTGCTAGAGATCCCCAGGCTGGACCCTACGAGCAGTACTTC
TRBJ1-2,many,17,-,TRBV20-1,CSASSLNPGPGGFGYTF,TGCAGTGCTTCCTCCCTAAATCCCGGACCCGGCGGTTTTGGCTACACCTTC
TRBJ2-3,many,13,-,TRBV29-1,CSVGRPFTDTQYF,TGCAGCGTTGGCCGGCCATTCACAGATACGCAGTATTTT
TRBJ2-3,few,15,-,TRBV5-1,CASSDGHSSTDTQYF,TGCGCCAGCAGCGATGGACATTCTAGCACAGATACGCAGTATTTT
TRBJ2-2,few,18,TRBD2,TRBV12-3/TRBV12-4,CASRPAGSGTIGTGELFF,TGTGCCAGCAGACCAGCAGGTAGCGGGACAATCGGCACCGGGGAGCTGTTTTTT
TRBJ1-5,many,14,-,TRBV28,CASSFRGWNQPQHF,TGTGCCAGCAGTTTTCGAGGATGGAATCAGCCCCAGCATTTT
TRBJ2-5,many,13,TRBD2,TRBV12-3/TRBV12-4,CASSSGTSGTQYF,TGTGCCAGCAGTTCCGGGACTAGCGGGACCCAGTACTTC
TRBJ1-2,few,16,TRBD1,TRBV7-9,CASSQRGRNDRAGYTF,TGTGCCAGCAGCCAACGGGGTCGGAATGACAGGGCTGGCTACACCTTC
TRBJ1-2,few,14,-,TRBV5-1,CASSRGGGRDGYTF,TGCGCCAGCAGCCGGGGTGGAGGACGAGATGGCTACACCTTC
TRBJ1-5,many,14,-,TRBV12-3/TRBV12-4,CASSPQGINQPQHF,TGTGCCAGCAGTCCACAGGGAATCAATCAGCCCCAGCATTTT
TRBJ2-1,-,17,TRBD2,TRBV19,CASSTRVPSGSTHEQFF,TGTGCCAGTAGTACCCGAGTCCCTAGCGGGAGTACCCATGAGCAGTTCTTC
TRBJ1-1,few,14,-,TRBV7-2,CASSSSRVNTEAFF,TGTGCCAGCAGCTCCTCCAGGGTGAACACTGAAGCTTTCTTT
TRBJ1-1,-,13,TRBD1,TRBV20-1,CSAIQGPDPEAFF,TGCAGTGCCATACAGGGGCCAGACCCTGAAGCTTTCTTT
TRBJ1-2,few,16,TRBD1,TRBV27,CASSLSAGDRVYGYTF,TGTGCCAGCAGTTTATCGGCCGGGGACAGGGTCTATGGCTACACCTTC
TRBJ2-3,many,13,TRBD1,TRBV6-1,CASTRTGGDTQYF,TGTGCCAGCACTCGGACAGGGGGAGATACGCAGTATTTT
TRBJ2-1,many,16,TRBD2,TRBV27,CASSSVTSGSDNEQFF,TGTGCCAGCAGTTCCGTGACTAGCGGGTCCGACAATGAGCAGTTCTTC
TRBJ2-7,many,12,-,TRBV29-1,CSVRDPPYEQYF,TGCAGCGTCCGCGACCCACCCTACGAGCAGTACTTC
TRBJ1-2,-,16,TRBD1,TRBV5-5,CASSSPARQGFDGYTF,TGTGCCAGCAGCTCCCCAGCTCGACAGGGATTCGATGGCTACACCTTC